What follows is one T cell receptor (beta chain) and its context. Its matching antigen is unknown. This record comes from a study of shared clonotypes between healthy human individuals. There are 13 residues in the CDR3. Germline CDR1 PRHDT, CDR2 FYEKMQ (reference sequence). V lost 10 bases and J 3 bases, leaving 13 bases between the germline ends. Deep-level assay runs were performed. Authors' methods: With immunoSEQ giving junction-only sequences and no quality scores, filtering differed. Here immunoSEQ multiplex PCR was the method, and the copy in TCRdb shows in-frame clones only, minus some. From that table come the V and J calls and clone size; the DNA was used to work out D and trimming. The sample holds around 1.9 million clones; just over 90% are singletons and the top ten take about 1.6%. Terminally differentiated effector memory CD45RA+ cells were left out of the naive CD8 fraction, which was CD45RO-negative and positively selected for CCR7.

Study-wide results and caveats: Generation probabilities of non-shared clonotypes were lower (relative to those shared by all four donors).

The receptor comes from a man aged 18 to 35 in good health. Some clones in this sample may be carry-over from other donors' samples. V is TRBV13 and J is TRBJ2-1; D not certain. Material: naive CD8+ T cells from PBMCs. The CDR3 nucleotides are TGTGCCATCCCCCAGAGCGACTACAATGAGCAGTTCTTC. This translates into CAIPQSDYNEQFF. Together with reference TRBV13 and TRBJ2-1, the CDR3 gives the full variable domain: AAGVIQSPRHLIKEKRETATLKCYPIPRHDTVYWYQQGPGQDPQFLISFYEKMQSDKGSIPDRFSAQQFSDYHSELNMSSLELGDSALYFCAIPQSDYNEQFFGPGTRLTVL.